This T cell receptor beta chain originates from a study of T-cell reconstitution after alpha-beta-depleted transplantation in children. The TCRbeta library incorporated unique molecular identifiers. TCRdb fed the PCR reads into MiXCR, producing one record per CDR3 protein. The table has some 600,000 distinct CDR3 sequences, around 13% seen once; the top ten hold approximately 2.1%. The table lists this clonotype with many counts. Its target is unknown. Study-level points and caveats: Certain patients had high TCRbeta diversity at day 60, and it came from recipient T cells and thymic progenitors that survived. Several hundred expanded graft clones reportedly gave rise to the alpha-beta T cells present about two months after transplant. Most T-cell counts and diversity one year after the transplant came from T cells that were newly produced.

In germline, CDR1 is DFQATT, CDR2 SNEGSKA (reference sequence). The V gene lost 3 bases and the J gene lost 4 bases, with 8 bases spanning the gap. The CDR3 is made up of 12 amino acids. This receptor was identified in a male patient under 18 who had a stem cell transplant for acute myeloid leukemia, so the T cells may come from the graft donor. The V gene is TRBV20-1, the J gene TRBJ2-3, with D hard to call. Material: PBMCs, mostly from graft donor cells, obtained 360 days after TCRalphabeta/CD19-depleted stem cell transplant. The CDR3 coding sequence is TGCAGTGCTAGGATCCTGGCAGATACGCAGTATTTT. Translated: CSARILADTQYF.